This is a list of T cell receptor beta chains from one sample in a study of cytomegalovirus exposure and HLA in healthy donors. Measured with immunoSEQ multiplex PCR; TCRdb has only the in-frame clones, and not every one. The sample holds about 160,000 clones, 80% to 90% seen once. Source material: PBMCs. These receptors came from a man in his forties or fifties in good health and CMV-seropositive. Each CDR3 is given with its conserved first and last residue. A D gene is named only where the DNA matches it firmly. Expanded clones are given a class, and other clones once, few, many or no size at all.

TRBD1	TRBJ2-5	.	TRBV11-1	CASRMTKDRFRETQYF	TGTGCCAGCAGGATGACCAAGGACAGGTTTAGAGAGACCCAGTACTTC
.	TRBJ2-3	once	TRBV19	CASSTGVNTDTQYF	TGTGCCAGTAGTACGGGTGTGAACACAGATACGCAGTATTTT
.	TRBJ1-1	.	TRBV5-6	CASSPGGNTEAFF	TGTGCCAGCAGCCCCGGCGGGAACACTGAAGCTTTCTTT
.	TRBJ1-2	.	TRBV7-2	CASSLGNREGNYGYTF	TGTGCCAGCAGCTTAGGGAACAGGGAGGGAAACTATGGCTACACCTTC
TRBD1	TRBJ2-5	.	TRBV6-5	CATSGQGKWETQYF	TGTGCCACATCGGGACAGGGGAAGTGGGAGACCCAGTACTTC
TRBD2	TRBJ2-1	.	TRBV6-6	CASREGGSSYNEQFF	TGTGCCAGCAGGGAGGGAGGGAGCTCCTACAATGAGCAGTTCTTC
TRBD1	TRBJ2-7	.	TRBV2	CASSAGTAVYEQYF	TGTGCCAGCAGTGCGGGGACAGCGGTTTATGAGCAGTACTTC
.	TRBJ1-1	.	TRBV27	CASSRQMNTEAFF	TGTGCCAGCAGTCGACAGATGAACACTGAAGCTTTCTTT
.	TRBJ2-7	.	TRBV4-2	CASSQVVTYEQYF	TGTGCCAGCAGCCAAGTTGTAACCTACGAGCAGTACTTC
TRBD2	TRBJ2-1	.	TRBV6-1	CATSTSGGAYNEQFF	TGTGCCACCTCTACTAGCGGGGGGGCCTACAATGAGCAGTTCTTC
TRBD1	TRBJ2-1	.	TRBV19	CASSNRDRASGEQFF	TGTGCCAGTAGTAACCGGGACAGGGCCTCCGGTGAGCAGTTCTTC
TRBD1	TRBJ1-5	.	TRBV4-1	CASSQGDRLNQPQHF	TGCGCCAGCAGCCAAGGGGACAGACTGAATCAGCCCCAGCATTTT
TRBD1	TRBJ2-5	.	TRBV4-2	CASSQTQGAETQYF	TGTGCCAGCAGCCAGACACAGGGGGCAGAGACCCAGTACTTC
.	TRBJ2-7	few	TRBV6-1	CASSPPQRGHHEQYF	TGTGCCAGCAGCCCCCCGCAGCGGGGACACCACGAGCAGTACTTC
TRBD2	TRBJ2-1	.	TRBV11-2	CASSLTSGNTNEQFF	TGTGCCAGCAGCCTGACTAGCGGGAATACTAATGAGCAGTTCTTC
TRBD1	TRBJ2-7	.	TRBV11-2	CASSSDRGYEQYF	TGTGCCAGCAGCTCTGACAGGGGCTACGAGCAGTACTTC
.	TRBJ2-6	.	TRBV5-6	CASSLGAGPGGANVLTF	TGTGCCAGCAGCTTGGGGGCAGGGCCAGGAGGGGCCAACGTCCTGACTTTC
TRBD1	TRBJ1-2	.	TRBV19	CASTSTGVGYTF	TGTGCCAGTACCTCGACAGGGGTAGGCTACACCTTC
.	TRBJ2-7	once	TRBV5-6	CASSIGVTPYEQYF	TGTGCCAGCAGCATCGGGGTTACTCCCTACGAGCAGTACTTC
.	TRBJ1-2	.	TRBV19	CASSIGQGGDYGYTF	TGTGCCAGTAGTATCGGGCAGGGAGGTGACTATGGCTACACCTTC
TRBD1	TRBJ1-3	once	TRBV5-1	CASSPRTGFQNTIYF	TGCGCCAGCAGCCCGCGGACAGGGTTTCAAAACACCATATATTTT
TRBD1	TRBJ1-2	.	TRBV19	CASSITGTGDYGYTF	TGTGCCAGTAGTATCACCGGGACAGGGGACTATGGCTACACCTTC
.	TRBJ2-7	few	TRBV10-2	CASSDSRRESSYEQYF	TGCGCCAGCAGTGATTCACGTCGAGAGAGCTCCTACGAGCAGTACTTC
TRBD2	TRBJ2-1	.	TRBV29-1	CSVEIAGGAYNEQFF	TGCAGCGTTGAGATAGCGGGAGGAGCCTACAATGAGCAGTTCTTC
.	TRBJ2-3	.	TRBV5-1	CASSLSGTDTQYF	TGCGCCAGCAGCTTGAGCGGCACAGATACGCAGTATTTT
.	TRBJ1-6	once	TRBV6-6	CASSQQSSYNSPLHF	TGTGCCAGCAGTCAACAGTCCAGCTATAATTCACCCCTCCACTTT
TRBD1	TRBJ1-3	.	TRBV11-2	CASSIAGQGRNGNTIYF	TGTGCCAGCAGCATCGCTGGACAGGGTAGGAATGGAAACACCATATATTTT
.	TRBJ1-2	.	TRBV7-2	CASSLEGGRVVF	TGTGCCAGCAGCTTAGAAGGGGGGAGGGTCGTCTTC
.	TRBJ2-4	.	TRBV5-1	CASSWGVGDIQYF	TGCGCCAGCAGCTGGGGGGTGGGGGACATTCAGTACTTC
TRBD2	TRBJ2-2	.	TRBV7-3	CASSSGLAGTGELFF	TGTGCCAGCAGCTCGGGACTAGCGGGAACCGGGGAGCTGTTTTTT
.	TRBJ2-2	.	TRBV27	CASSWSAGKSYGELFF	TGTGCCAGCAGTTGGTCCGCGGGGAAGAGTTACGGGGAGCTGTTTTTT
.	TRBJ1-2	.	TRBV29-1	CSVDTGLEDGYTF	TGCAGCGTGGATACAGGTTTAGAGGATGGCTACACCTTC
TRBD1	TRBJ2-3	once	TRBV6-1	CATLNTGGVDTQYF	TGTGCCACCCTAAACACAGGGGGCGTAGATACGCAGTATTTT
.	TRBJ2-1	.	TRBV15	CATSRDRDRYNEQFF	TGTGCCACCAGCAGAGATCGAGACAGGTACAATGAGCAGTTCTTC
TRBD2	TRBJ2-1	.	TRBV7-9	CASSLLAGTRDNEQFF	TGTGCCAGCAGCCTCCTGGCTGGGACTAGGGACAATGAGCAGTTCTTC
.	TRBJ1-1	.	TRBV7-2	CASSLGFMRNTEAFF	TGTGCCAGCAGCTTAGGATTTATGCGAAACACTGAAGCTTTCTTT
TRBD2	TRBJ2-1	.	TRBV11-2	CASSLLASGGPIYNEQFF	TGTGCCAGCAGCTTATTGGCTAGCGGGGGGCCGATTTACAATGAGCAGTTCTTC
TRBD2	TRBJ2-2	.	TRBV7-3	CASSPLAGGTGELFF	TGTGCCAGCAGTCCCCTAGCGGGAGGCACCGGGGAGCTGTTTTTT